These 4 T cell receptor beta chains came from one sample sequenced in a study of blood T cell repertoires in COVID-19. The assay was immunoSEQ multiplex PCR, and TCRdb's table has in-frame clones only and misses some. The sample lists over 90,000 clones; 70% to 90% were seen once. Sequencing was performed on peripheral blood. The receptors were sampled from a man aged 45-60 years with active COVID-19.

As concerns this clone: This likely comes from a read error, as the CDR3 has no conserved phenylalanine or tryptophan at its end. Because the CDR3's place on the DNA is in doubt, the DNA is left out and the CDR3 is given as listed by TCRdb. The chain links TRBV3-1 (or the pseudogene TRBV3-2) to TRBJ2-3; the table's D gene call, TRBD2, was not cross checked with the DNA. The CDR3 adds up to 13 amino acids, both ends counted. Germline V gene data show CDR1 as LGHDT and CDR2 as YNNKEL (reference sequence). The chain's CDR3 is CASSQLGGGLVDV.

V and J are TRBV7-9 and TRBJ1-3, with D hard to call. CDR3 length equals 15 residues. V was shortened by 2 bases and J by 5 bases, with 13 bases between the two germline ends. Germline V gives CDR1 SEHNR, CDR2 FQNEAQ (reference sequence). CDR3: CASSLPAGTRNTIYF. DNA for the CDR3: TGTGCCAGCAGCTTACCCGCGGGCACCAGAAACACCATATATTTT.

The chain has TRBV2 and TRBJ2-2; 7 bases fit TRBD1. The CDR3 has 15 amino acids. Germline CDR1 and CDR2: SNHLY and FYNNEI. V lost 1 base and J lost 4; bases outside the gene matches: 3. The CDR3 spells CASSEGAGGTGELFF. Here the CDR3 DNA reads TGTGCCAGCAGTGAAGGGGCAGGGGGCACCGGGGAGCTGTTTTTT.

This sequence joins TRBV13 and TRBJ1-2; TRBD1 might be the D (5 bases). Germline assignment: CDR1 PRHDT and CDR2 FYEKMQ (reference sequence). The CDR3 contains 17 residues. Trimming shortened V by 3 bases and J by 5 bases, and 22 bases separated the two germline ends. The chain's CDR3 is CASSFAGTLFGRYGYTF. In DNA form, the CDR3 reads TGTGCCAGCAGCTTCGCCGGGACTCTATTTGGGCGGTATGGCTACACCTTC.